The 6 T cell receptor beta chains given below trace back to one sample, sequenced in a study of technical replicates of blood from several donors. Generated by immunoSEQ multiplex PCR, the TCRdb table keeps only in-frame clones and is missing some. The table lists more than 75,000 clones, about nine tenths of them singletons. The sequenced sample consisted of T cells isolated from PBMCs. The origin of the receptors is a human donor in good health.

The chain is built from TRBV5-1 and TRBJ1-2, with TRBD1 matching over 7 bases. The ends lost 0 bases at V and 8 bases at J; junction bases unmatched: 4. The germline CDR1 and CDR2 sequences are SGHRS and YFSETQ. This CDR3 spans 13 amino acids. The CDR3 bases are TGCGCCAGCAGCTTGGAGGGGGCCAGAGGCTACACCTTC. This translates into CASSLEGARGYTF.

The chain has TRBV7-9 and TRBJ1-2, with D perhaps matching TRBD1 (5 bases). CDR3 size: 14 residues. The germline V and J ends were trimmed by 2 bases and 7 bases, with 14 bases remaining between them. Per the germline V gene, CDR1 is SEHNR and CDR2 is FQNEAQ (reference sequence). The CDR3: CASSLPRQFSGYTF. In DNA, the CDR3 is TGTGCCAGCAGCTTACCCCGACAGTTCAGTGGCTACACCTTC.

This clone was seen just once. The rearrangement uses TRBV5-1 and TRBJ2-4, with 10 bases identical to TRBD1. V was clipped by 4 bases and J by 7 bases; unmatched bases: 8. Germline V gene lookup returns CDR1 SGHRS and CDR2 YFSETQ. The CDR3 contains 15 residues. The CDR3 DNA sequence: TGCGCCAGCAGCGAAAGGGACAGGGGAAGGAACATTCAGTACTTC. It translates to CASSERDRGRNIQYF. The full variable domain, its missing parts supplied by reference TRBV5-1 and TRBJ2-4, is KAGVTQTPRYLIKTRGQQVTLSCSPISGHRSVSWYQQTPGQGLQFLFEYFSETQRNKGNFPGRFSGRQFSNSRSEMNVSTLELGDSALYLCASSERDRGRNIQYFGAGTRLSVL.

This clone was seen only once. The chain has TRBV5-1 and TRBJ1-4; maybe TRBD1 (5 bases). The germline V gene encodes CDR1 SGHRS and CDR2 YFSETQ. The CDR3 loop spans 14 amino acids. V was shortened by 1 base and J by 7 bases, with 11 bases between the two germline ends. CDR3 coding DNA: TGCGCCAGCAGCTTGTCAGGGTCTAGTGAAAAACTGTTTTTT. This sequence encodes CASSLSGSSEKLFF.

J is TRBJ2-1 and V is TRBV6-1, with D possibly being TRBD2 (5 bases). V gave up 3 bases and J gave up 5 bases, with 8 bases separating them. Germline V lookup: CDR1 MNHNS, CDR2 SASEGT. The CDR3 has 13 amino acids. CDR3 sequence reads: CASSDTRNNEQFF. The DNA of the CDR3 is TGTGCCAGCAGTGACACTAGGAACAATGAGCAGTTCTTC.

The table lists this clone with a few counts. This chain links TRBV27 with TRBJ2-2; 9 positions match TRBD1. CDR1 and CDR2 (germline): MNHEY, SMNVEV (reference sequence). The CDR3 length is 14 residues. Trimming took 4 bases from V and 7 from J; bases not matched to a gene: 4. The CDR3 nucleotides are TGTGCCAGCAGTTCGGACAGGGGAAACGGGGAGCTGTTTTTT. Encoded protein: CASSSDRGNGELFF.